This T cell receptor beta chain was retrieved from a study of T cells in Graves' hyperthyroidism and ophthalmopathy. Regarding the study as a whole: Researchers found most expanded thyroid clonotypes above 0.001 in blood as well.

Ophthalmopathy cases scored 3 or more on the Clinical Activity Score and 4 or more on NOSPECS grade, with duration below 3 months. The study excluded patients with uncontrolled infection, other autoimmune disease, pregnancy or lactation. On the basis of clinical symptoms, serum thyroxine and TRAb, thyroid ultrasound and orbital computed tomography, diagnoses were made. The CDR3 totals 12 residues. Per the germline V gene, CDR1 is MDHEN and CDR2 is SYDVKM. The V end lost 6 bases, the J end lost 6 bases, and 8 bases lay between the germline ends. The table lists this clonotype with many counts. No antigen is known for it. Amplified regions were TCR beta CDR3 sequences from RNA transcripts. Primed by the HTBI set, a first-round RT-PCR was run on the TCR CDR3. TCRdb independently ran MiXCR on the multiplex PCR reads; one entry per CDR3 protein. Altogether 450,000 to 600,000 distinct CDR3 sequences are present, roughly 21% being singletons, with the ten largest covering 47%.

This chain uses TRBV28 with TRBJ2-2; D is perhaps TRBD2 (5 bases). The source is a middle-aged man with Graves' ophthalmopathy. The sequenced material came from blood. The CDR3 DNA sequence: TGTGCCAGCAGGCTCGGGGCCGGGGAGCTGTTTTTT. It yields the protein CASRLGAGELFF. Based on the CDR3 plus reference TRBV28 and TRBJ2-2, the full variable domain is DVKVTQSSRYLVKRTGEKVFLECVQDMDHENMFWYRQDPGLGLRLIYFSYDVKMKEKGDIPEGYSVSREKKERFSLILESASTNQTSMYLCASRLGAGELFFGEGSRLTVL.